A selection of T cell receptor beta chains follows, all from one sample in a study of blood T cell repertoires in COVID-19. Sequencing was performed with immunoSEQ multiplex PCR; in TCRdb, only in-frame clones are kept and a portion is missing. The profile covers about 97,000 clones, with 85% to 90% appearing a single time and roughly 14% taken by the ten largest. The sequenced sample was peripheral blood. These receptors all stem from a human donor in a cohort sampled during active COVID-19. CDR3s include the opening cysteine and the closing phenylalanine or tryptophan. Each record gives: clone size, J gene, D gene, V gene, CDR3 DNA, CDR3 protein. The D gene is left open where the match is weak. Clone size is given for some rows only: seen once, a few or many times, or a class if the clone is expanded.

size: .; J: TRBJ1-1; D: .; V: TRBV3-1/TRBV3-2; DNA: TGTGCCAGCAGCCAAGGGACAGATTACACTGAAGCTTTCTTT; CDR3: CASSQGTDYTEAFF
size: .; J: TRBJ2-7; D: .; V: TRBV3-1/TRBV3-2; DNA: TGTGCCAGCAGCCACCCCCACGGGGGTGAGCAGTACTTC; CDR3: CASSHPHGGEQYF
size: once; J: TRBJ2-1; D: .; V: TRBV9; DNA: TGTGCCAGCAGCCCCGACCCGCGGAGTGAGCAGTTCTTC; CDR3: CASSPDPRSEQFF
size: .; J: TRBJ1-5; D: .; V: TRBV6-5; DNA: TGTGCCAGCAGTTACAGGGGGAATCAGCCCCAGCATTTT; CDR3: CASSYRGNQPQHF
size: .; J: TRBJ2-7; D: TRBD2; V: TRBV7-9; DNA: TGTGCCAGCAGCTTAGCTAGCGGGAGGGTCTACGAGCAGTACTTC; CDR3: CASSLASGRVYEQYF
size: .; J: TRBJ1-1; D: .; V: TRBV6-2/TRBV6-3; DNA: TGTGCCAGCAGTTATTTCAGGGTCCTCCCGAACACTGAAGCTTTCTTT; CDR3: CASSYFRVLPNTEAFF
size: .; J: TRBJ1-2; D: TRBD1; V: TRBV19; DNA: TGTGCCAGTACCTTGTCCCCGACAGGGATCTATGGCTACACCTTC; CDR3: CASTLSPTGIYGYTF
size: .; J: TRBJ2-2; D: .; V: TRBV27; DNA: TGTGCCAGCAGTCCGTGGACTTTTAACACCGGGGAGCTGTTTTTT; CDR3: CASSPWTFNTGELFF
size: .; J: TRBJ2-5; D: TRBD1; V: TRBV7-9; DNA: TGTGCCAGCAGCTCTGGACAGGGGGCCCAAGAGACCCAGTACTTC; CDR3: CASSSGQGAQETQYF
size: .; J: TRBJ2-1; D: TRBD1; V: TRBV6-5; DNA: TGTGCCAGCCGGAATTCAGGGGGCCTTTACAATGAGCAGTTCTTC; CDR3: CASRNSGGLYNEQFF
size: .; J: TRBJ1-5; D: TRBD1; V: TRBV28; DNA: TGTGCCAGCAGTTCAGGACAGGGAGTGGGGCCCCAGCATTTT; CDR3: CASSSGQGVGPQHF
size: .; J: TRBJ2-6; D: .; V: TRBV3-1/TRBV3-2; DNA: TGTGCCAGCAGCCAATTGGGGGGCTCTGGGGCCAACGTCCTGACTTTC; CDR3: CASSQLGGSGANVLTF
size: few; J: TRBJ1-5; D: TRBD1; V: TRBV11-2; DNA: TGTGCCAGCAGCCCAGGGACAGCACAGCCCCAGCATTTT; CDR3: CASSPGTAQPQHF
size: once; J: TRBJ2-1; D: TRBD2; V: TRBV6-4; DNA: TGTGCCAGCAGCCCTTTGACTAGCGGGAGGGCCAGTGAGCAGTTCTTC; CDR3: CASSPLTSGRASEQFF
size: once; J: TRBJ2-1; D: TRBD2; V: TRBV19; DNA: TGTGCCAGTAGTATAGGATCTTCCCGGACTAGCGGATATGAGCAGTTCTTC; CDR3: CASSIGSSRTSGYEQFF
size: .; J: TRBJ2-3; D: TRBD2; V: TRBV18; DNA: TGTGCCAGCTCACCTGGACTAGCGGGAGCAATTGCAGATACGCAGTATTTT; CDR3: CASSPGLAGAIADTQYF
size: .; J: TRBJ2-7; D: TRBD2; V: TRBV9; DNA: TGTGCCAGCTCCCGTTCATTAGGTGGGTCTAGCGGGACAATCTCCCCGAACTACGAGCAGTACTTC; CDR3: CASSRSLGGSSGTISPNYEQYF
size: .; J: TRBJ1-5; D: .; V: TRBV27; DNA: TGTGCCAGCAGTTTAGAGAGCAATCAGCCCCAGCATTTT; CDR3: CASSLESNQPQHF
size: many; J: TRBJ2-3; D: .; V: TRBV5-6; DNA: TGTGCCAGCAGCTTGAGATACGGAGATACGCAGTATTTT; CDR3: CASSLRYGDTQYF
size: .; J: TRBJ2-1; D: TRBD2; V: TRBV5-1; DNA: TGCGCCAGCAGCCTACTCCGGGACAGGGGCTCTAGCGGGAGGGGCAATGAGCAGTTCTTC; CDR3: CASSLLRDRGSSGRGNEQFF
size: .; J: TRBJ2-1; D: TRBD2; V: TRBV9; DNA: TGTGCCAGCAGCGTAGGACTAGCGGGAGTCTCTTCCTACAATGAGCAGTTCTTC; CDR3: CASSVGLAGVSSYNEQFF
size: .; J: TRBJ1-1; D: .; V: TRBV12-2; DNA: TGTGCAAGTCGCTTAGACGGACGGGATTTCGGCTTTGGGGGGAATGGGGCTATGGACACTGAAGCTTTCTTT; CDR3: CASRLDGRDFGFGGNGAMDTEAFF
size: once; J: TRBJ1-1; D: .; V: TRBV3-1/TRBV3-2; DNA: TGTGCCAGCAGCCATAGGTCAGGCGGGACCAGAACCTCATATCCTGAAGCTTTCTTT; CDR3: CASSHRSGGTRTSYPEAFF
size: .; J: TRBJ1-1; D: .; V: TRBV12-3/TRBV12-4; DNA: TGTGCCAGCAGTGATGGCCCCACTGAAGCTTTCTTT; CDR3: CASSDGPTEAFF
size: .; J: TRBJ1-2; D: TRBD1; V: TRBV5-6; DNA: TGTGCCAGCAGCTTGGCTGGACAGGGGGATGGCTACACCTTC; CDR3: CASSLAGQGDGYTF
size: once; J: TRBJ2-1; D: TRBD2; V: TRBV19; DNA: TGTGCCAGTAGTATCGCGGGAGGAGGGTACAATGAGCAGTTCTTC; CDR3: CASSIAGGGYNEQFF
size: .; J: TRBJ1-2; D: TRBD1; V: TRBV7-2; DNA: TGTGCCAGCAGCAGAGAATGGGACAGGGGGTATGGCTACACCTTC; CDR3: CASSREWDRGYGYTF
size: .; J: TRBJ1-1; D: .; V: TRBV11-2; DNA: TGTGCCAGCAGCTTACTGGACAGGAACACTGAAGCTTTCTTT; CDR3: CASSLLDRNTEAFF
size: .; J: TRBJ1-2; D: .; V: TRBV7-8; DNA: TGTGCCAGCAGCGAAGCCAGACAGGCTTCTAACTATGGCTACACCTTC; CDR3: CASSEARQASNYGYTF
size: .; J: TRBJ2-1; D: .; V: TRBV13; DNA: TGTGCCAGCAGCTTAGAGGGGGGGACCAACATCCCTAATGAGCAGTTCTTC; CDR3: CASSLEGGTNIPNEQFF
size: .; J: TRBJ1-1; D: .; V: TRBV2; DNA: TGTGCCAGCTCCGACACAGACACTGAAGCTTTCTTT; CDR3: CASSDTDTEAFF
size: .; J: TRBJ2-2; D: TRBD1; V: TRBV19; DNA: TGTGCCAGTAGTATGCGGGACAGGTTTCCCGGGGAGCTGTTTTTT; CDR3: CASSMRDRFPGELFF
size: .; J: TRBJ1-1; D: .; V: TRBV5-6; DNA: TGTGCCAGCAGTCTTCTGAACACTGAAGCTTTCTTT; CDR3: CASSLLNTEAFF
size: .; J: TRBJ1-4; D: .; V: TRBV2; DNA: TGTGCCAGCAGTGGCGGGGGGTACACTAATGAAAAACTGTTTTTT; CDR3: CASSGGGYTNEKLFF
size: .; J: TRBJ2-3; D: TRBD2; V: TRBV10-2; DNA: TGCGCCAGCAGAGTAGGGACTAGCCCCACAGATACGCAGTATTTT; CDR3: CASRVGTSPTDTQYF
size: .; J: TRBJ2-1; D: .; V: TRBV14; DNA: TGTGCCAGCAGCCAGTATAATGAGCAGTTCTTC; CDR3: CASSQYNEQFF
size: .; J: TRBJ1-2; D: TRBD1; V: TRBV18; DNA: TGTGCCAGCTCAAGAAACAGGGGGCCGGACTATGGCTACACCTTC; CDR3: CASSRNRGPDYGYTF
size: .; J: TRBJ1-1; D: TRBD1; V: TRBV7-8; DNA: TGTGCCAGCAATGCGCCGAACGGGACAGGGGGGGCTTGGAACACTGAAGCTTTCTTT; CDR3: CASNAPNGTGGAWNTEAFF